The next 27 T cell receptor beta chains were all read from a single sample in a study of spatial heterogeneity in lung cancer. Study-level points and caveats: Intratumoral expanded alpha and beta TCR counts were found to track tumor mutation counts.

Each CDR3 protein gets one entry after TCRdb re-called the 5' RACE reads with MiXCR. The sample lists more than 2,500 distinct CDR3 sequences; around 47% were seen once. As to time point: sample taken at primary tumor resection. Their recognized antigens are unknown. Sequenced material: lung tumor tissue, taken at surgery. The receptors shown here come from a male donor with early-stage non-small cell lung cancer.

About this clonotype: For a library built for alpha chains, this beta chain is a stray read; little rests on its size. The genes are TRBV21-1 and TRBJ2-4. TRBV21-1 is designated a pseudogene. CDR3 size: 17 residues. Written as DNA, the CDR3 is TGTGCCACCCGACCGTGCAAGGAGATCTTTGCCAAAAACATTCAGTACTTC. It codes for CATRPCKEIFAKNIQYF.

As for this clonotype: This beta chain appears as a stray read in a library generated for alpha chains; its size is not informative. This chain joins TRBV12-3 or TRBV12-4 and TRBJ2-5; D call uncertain. V lost 6 bases to trimming and J lost 5 bases, with 10 bases between them. The CDR3 loop spans 12 amino acids. This CDR3 is CASSWGTETQYF. DNA for the CDR3: TGTGCCAGCAGCTGGGGAACTGAGACCCAGTACTTC.

A word on this clonotype: This beta chain came through as a stray read in a library set up for alpha chains, and its size says little. The rearrangement links TRBV3-1 to TRBJ2-7; D uncertain. V lost 2 bases, J lost 3 bases, and 5 bases lay in between. The CDR3 is 12 amino acids. From germline, CDR1 is LGHDT and CDR2 YNNKEL (reference sequence). CDR3 bases: TGTGCCAGCAGCCAACAAAACTACGAGCAGTACTTC. It codes for CASSQQNYEQYF.

In its sample, this clonotype is medium-sized (0.01 to 0.1%). Since the library was made to target alpha chains, this beta chain is a stray read and its abundance is not meaningful. The chain links TRBV7-6 to TRBJ2-7; possible D gene TRBD1, 6 bases. There are 13 residues in the CDR3. CDR1 is SGHVS and CDR2 is FNYEAQ in the germline V gene. Trimming stripped 4 bases from V and 6 bases from J, with 13 bases between. The CDR3 DNA reads TGTGCCAGCAGCTCCAACAGGGACCGCGAGCAGTACTTC. Residues: CASSSNRDREQYF.

By share, this clonotype counts as large. Little can be read into the size of this beta chain, an off-target read in a library designed for alpha chains. V gene TRBV6-1 combines with J gene TRBJ2-5; 12 bases align to TRBD2. The germline V gene has CDR1 MNHNS and CDR2 SASEGT. CDR3 size: 17 residues. The trim removed 4 bases at V and 2 bases at J, leaving 8 bases unmatched. This chain's CDR3 is CASSGGLAGRIQETQYF. In DNA, the CDR3 is TGTGCCAGCAGTGGCGGACTAGCGGGACGAATTCAAGAGACCCAGTACTTC.

About this clonotype itself: This beta chain is an off-target read within a library intended for alpha chains, so its frequency means little. CDR3 DNA: TGTGCCAGCAGTTACCCTGTTAGGGTTGATACGCAGTATTTT. Its translation: CASSYPVRVDTQYF. The chain joins TRBV6-2 or TRBV6-3 to TRBJ2-3; no definite D call. V lost 2 bases and J lost 6, with 12 bases in between. The germline gives CDR1 MNHEY, CDR2 SVGEGT. This CDR3 is 14 amino acids long.

A note on this clonotype: The library was designed around alpha chains, so this beta chain is a stray read whose abundance carries little weight. V usage is TRBV27 and J usage is TRBJ2-1; D is undetermined. Per the germline V gene, CDR1 is MNHEY and CDR2 is SMNVEV (reference sequence). Trimming left V 4 bases short and J 9 bases short, with 19 bases between. This CDR3 has 15 residues. DNA for the CDR3: TGTGCCAGCAGTTCTTCTGACTCGGCTTGGGGTGAGCAGTTCTTC. It encodes CASSSSDSAWGEQFF.

This clonotype has just a few counts. This beta chain turned up in a library designed for alpha chains; as an off-target read, its abundance says little. The chain combines TRBV19 with TRBJ1-5; D is undetermined. This CDR3 is built from 15 residues. The germline V gene encodes CDR1 LNHDA and CDR2 SQIVND (reference sequence). V lost 5 bases and J 1 base, leaving 12 bases between the germline ends. The CDR3, as DNA: TGTGCCAGTAGTCCGGCGGAGTCGAGCAATCAGCCCCAGCATTTT. It yields the protein CASSPAESSNQPQHF.

In its sample, this clonotype is medium-sized (0.01 to 0.1%). This beta chain represents an off-target read in a library built for alpha chains; its size is of limited meaning. The chain uses TRBV11-2 and TRBJ2-5, with D possibly TRBD1 on 5 matching bases. CDR1 SGHAT and CDR2 FQNNGV come from the germline V gene. V lost 6 bases and J lost 5, with 19 bases in between. This CDR3 spans 15 amino acids. CDR3 coding DNA: TGTGCCAGCAGTTTAAGCCCGGACATTTGGGAGACCCAGTACTTC. Translated: CASSLSPDIWETQYF.

This clonotype is medium-sized (0.01 to 0.1%) within its sample. Because the library targeted alpha chains, this beta chain is an off-target read whose size means little. The chain recombines TRBV11-1 with TRBJ1-4; no clear D. CDR1 SGHAT and CDR2 FQDESV come from the germline V gene (reference sequence). The CDR3 has 14 amino acids. V lost 5 bases to trimming and J lost 1 base, with 8 bases between them. In DNA form, the CDR3 reads TGTGCCAGCAGCCCGGGAGGAACTAATGAAAAACTGTTTTTT. Protein: CASSPGGTNEKLFF.

As regards this clonotype: This beta chain came through as a stray read in a library set up for alpha chains, and its size says little. This chain connects TRBV10-3 to TRBJ1-3, with D tentatively TRBD1 (6 bases). Germline loops: CDR1 ENHRY, CDR2 SYGVKD. This CDR3 spans 16 amino acids. Trimming took 7 bases from V and 2 from J, leaving 18 bases between them. CDR3 bases: TGTGCCATCAATGCTGGAAGGGGGATTGCTGGAAACACCATATATTTT. Its translation: CAINAGRGIAGNTIYF.

As regards this clonotype: This beta chain appears as a stray read in a library generated for alpha chains; its size is not informative. The V gene is TRBV5-6, the J gene TRBJ2-3; no firm D call. The length of the CDR3 is 15 residues. CDR1 and CDR2 from the germline V gene are SGHDT and YYEEEE. V was shortened by 2 bases and J by 2 bases, with 12 bases between the two germline ends. CDR3 protein: CASSLFSRYTDTQYF. The DNA for the CDR3 is TGTGCCAGCAGCTTATTCTCCAGATACACAGATACGCAGTATTTT.

On this clonotype itself: This beta chain lies outside the target of a library built for alpha chains; its clone size means little. The rearrangement links TRBV6-1 to TRBJ2-7; no clear D. Looked up from germline, CDR1 is MNHNS and CDR2 is SASEGT. The CDR3 is 11 residues long. The V end was cut by 3 bases, the J end by 2 bases, with 2 bases between. CDR3 sequence reads: CASSDAYEQYF. The CDR3 region has the DNA TGTGCCAGCAGTGACGCCTACGAGCAGTACTTC.

This clonotype was seen more than once but under ten times. As an off-target read in a library built for alpha chains, this beta chain has a frequency of little significance. V gene TRBV5-1 combines with J gene TRBJ2-1; 8 bases fit TRBD2. With V trimmed by 0 bases and J by 3 bases, 5 bases remained unmatched. The CDR3 consists of 16 residues. From germline, CDR1 is SGHRS and CDR2 YFSETQ. Written as DNA, the CDR3 is TGCGCCAGCAGCTTGGGGAGCGGGGGTCACTACAATGAGCAGTTCTTC. Translated: CASSLGSGGHYNEQFF.

This clonotype has just one count. A library made for alpha chains picked up this beta chain off target, so its size means little. The V and J genes are TRBV4-3 and TRBJ2-4; no definite D call. Per germline, CDR1 LGHNA and CDR2 YSLEER. The V end was cut by 5 bases, the J end by 1 base, with 3 bases between. There are 12 residues in the CDR3. CDR3 nucleotide sequence: TGCGCCAGCAGCGGGGCCAAAAACATTCAGTACTTC. Translated, it gives CASSGAKNIQYF.

A remark on this clonotype: This beta chain is an unintended read in a library built for alpha chains; its size means little. The chain employs TRBV6-2 or TRBV6-3 and TRBJ2-7; 8 bases are a match to TRBD2. Trimming cost V 6 bases and J 8 bases; bases outside gene matches: 9. Germline V CDR1 and CDR2: MNHEY, SVGEGT. This CDR3 is 13 amino acids long. CDR3 sequence reads: CASRREGPTQQYF. The CDR3 nucleotides read TGTGCCAGCAGACGGGAGGGACCTACGCAGCAGTACTTC.

This clonotype is deemed hyperexpanded. A library prepared for alpha chains yielded this beta chain as an off-target read; its size is of little meaning. The genes are TRBV28 and TRBJ2-6; 8 bases are a match to TRBD1. Germline loops: CDR1 MDHEN, CDR2 SYDVKM. The CDR3 consists of 17 residues. V shed 6 bases and J 1 base; nucleotides not matched to a gene: 8. The CDR3 region has the DNA TGTGCCAGCAGACCAGGACAGGGTAAATCTGGGGCCAACGTCCTGACTTTC. The encoded protein is CASRPGQGKSGANVLTF.

Concerning this clonotype itself: As an off-target read in a library built for alpha chains, this beta chain has a frequency of little significance. V usage is TRBV4-2 and J usage is TRBJ2-7; no reliable D call. V gave up 1 base and J gave up 6 bases, with 4 bases separating them. Germline V gene lookup returns CDR1 LGHNA and CDR2 YNFKEQ. The CDR3 has 11 residues. CDR3 bases: TGTGCCAGCAGCCAAGGGAGCGAGCAGTACTTC. It yields the protein CASSQGSEQYF.

A note on this clonotype: Since the library was made to target alpha chains, this beta chain is a stray read and its abundance is not meaningful. This chain uses TRBV12-5 with TRBJ2-7, with TRBD2 matching 9 bases. The J segment lost 4 bases and the V segment lost 9 bases, leaving 10 bases of the junction unmatched. This CDR3 region has 14 residues. CDR1 and CDR2 from the germline V gene are LGHNT and FRNRAP. The CDR3 reads CASEVISGGYEQYF. In DNA form, the CDR3 reads TGTGCTAGCGAAGTAATTAGCGGGGGTTACGAGCAGTACTTC.

Relative to its sample, this clonotype is medium-sized. Being off target in a library aimed at alpha chains, this beta chain has a size of little meaning. The chain has TRBV20-1 and TRBJ2-7, with a possible D match to TRBD2 (7 bases). Germline CDR1 is DFQATT and CDR2 is SNEGSKA (reference sequence). V was clipped by 6 bases and J by 2 bases, with 20 bases between them. This CDR3 region has 15 residues. The CDR3 nucleotides are TGCAGTGCCAGGGGCCCTCCGGGAGGCCCCTACGAGCAGTACTTC. This gives the protein CSARGPPGGPYEQYF.

Within the sample, this clonotype is hyperexpanded (1% or more). A library prepared for alpha chains yielded this beta chain as an off-target read; its size is of little meaning. The chain combines TRBV28 with TRBJ2-1; D remains unclear. CDR1 is MDHEN, CDR2 SYDVKM, per germline. The CDR3 has 12 amino acids. Between the trimmed V and J ends, which lost 5 bases and 9 bases, there was a span of 11 bases. The CDR3 sequence: CASSPGVSEQFF. In DNA, the CDR3 is TGTGCCAGCAGTCCCGGAGTCAGTGAGCAGTTCTTC.

This clonotype was recorded a few times. This beta chain is off target for a library built for alpha chains, so its abundance means little. The chain uses TRBV7-2 and TRBJ2-2, with D maybe TRBD1 (6 bases). V was trimmed by 7 bases and J by 6 bases, leaving 15 bases between them. This CDR3 region has 14 residues. Germline lookup yields CDR1 SGHTA and CDR2 FQGNSA. This chain's CDR3 is CASTNKPGAGELFF. The CDR3 DNA follows: TGTGCCAGCACCAATAAGCCAGGGGCCGGGGAGCTGTTTTTT.

A few counts support this clonotype. Little can be read into the size of this beta chain, an off-target read in a library designed for alpha chains. The chain combines TRBV7-2 with TRBJ1-2, with D unresolved. The ends were cut back, 4 bases at V and 2 bases at J, with 11 bases in the middle. The germline CDR1 and CDR2 sequences are SGHTA and FQGNSA. The CDR3 spans 14 residues. The CDR3 DNA sequence: TGTGCCAGCAGCTCACCGGACGCGAACTATGGCTACACCTTC. Encoded protein: CASSSPDANYGYTF.

This clonotype was counted between two and nine times. Because the library targeted alpha chains, this beta chain is an off-target read whose size means little. This sequence joins TRBV7-2 and TRBJ1-3; D not certain. The germline gives CDR1 SGHTA, CDR2 FQGNSA. V was clipped by 5 bases and J by 4 bases, with 6 bases between them. The CDR3 extends over 12 amino acids. The CDR3 DNA follows: TGTGCCAGCAGCCACACAGGAAACACCATATATTTT. Translation: CASSHTGNTIYF.

This clonotype was found a few times. This beta chain came through as a stray read in a library set up for alpha chains, and its size says little. This sequence joins TRBV29-1 and TRBJ2-1, with 10 bases identical to TRBD2. Trimming at V came to 6 bases and at J to 1 base, leaving 6 bases not matched to a gene. Germline CDR1 reads SQVTM; CDR2 reads ANQGSEA. The CDR3 spans 15 residues. DNA for the CDR3: TGCAGCGTCCGGCCGGGACTAGCGTCCTACAATGAGCAGTTCTTC. Its protein is CSVRPGLASYNEQFF.

Worth noting for this clonotype: The library was built for alpha chains, so this beta chain is an off-target read and its size means little. The chain couples TRBV20-1 to TRBJ2-3; no clear D gene. V shed 1 base and J shed 10 bases, with 18 bases lying between them. CDR3 size: 14 residues. The germline V gene has CDR1 DFQATT and CDR2 SNEGSKA (reference sequence). Here the CDR3 DNA reads TGCAGTGCTAGAGGTGGAAGATACTCATGGGCGCAGTATTTT. Translation gives CSARGGRYSWAQYF.

By sample share, this clonotype is medium-sized (0.01 to 0.1%). Little can be read into the size of this beta chain, an off-target read in a library designed for alpha chains. This chain uses TRBV7-3 with TRBJ1-6, with D possibly TRBD1 on 5 matching bases. The germline V gene encodes CDR1 SGHTA and CDR2 FQGTGA. Trimming cost V 0 bases and J 7 bases, with 10 bases left between them. The CDR3 totals 15 residues. The CDR3 here is CASSLTPGWNSPLHF. In DNA form, the CDR3 reads TGTGCCAGCAGCTTAACTCCAGGGTGGAATTCACCCCTCCACTTT. Full variable domain (remainder filled in from reference TRBV7-3 and TRBJ1-6): GAGVSQTPSNKVTEKGKYVELRCDPISGHTALYWYRQSLGQGPEFLIYFQGTGAADDSGLPNDRFFAVRPEGSVSTLKIQRTERGDSAVYLCASSLTPGWNSPLHFGNGTRLTVT.